The clone carrying this T cell receptor beta chain has a count of ten or more. The use of a sample-barcoded 5' primer and a J-beta primer mix characterized a second PCR of about 7 to 12 cycles. A template-switch adaptor that had 12 random nucleotides put a tag on each cDNA molecule. One entry per CDR3 protein, called by TCRdb with MiXCR from the 5' RACE reads. The data contain some 890,000 distinct CDR3 sequences, 25% to 35% of them singletons. This sample was included in a study of blood T cells in healthy people across ages. The CDR3 has 12 residues. Trimming took 4 bases from V and 7 from J, leaving 10 bases between them. These data were also reused for a study on T cells of mothers and their children.

Material for sequencing was blood. This clonotype was obtained from a woman aged 40-49 years in good health. The rearrangement links TRBV12-3 or TRBV12-4 to TRBJ1-2; weak D call: TRBD1 (6 bases). CDR3 DNA: TGTGCCAGCAGTTCACAGGGATTTGGCTACACCTTC. This sequence encodes CASSSQGFGYTF.